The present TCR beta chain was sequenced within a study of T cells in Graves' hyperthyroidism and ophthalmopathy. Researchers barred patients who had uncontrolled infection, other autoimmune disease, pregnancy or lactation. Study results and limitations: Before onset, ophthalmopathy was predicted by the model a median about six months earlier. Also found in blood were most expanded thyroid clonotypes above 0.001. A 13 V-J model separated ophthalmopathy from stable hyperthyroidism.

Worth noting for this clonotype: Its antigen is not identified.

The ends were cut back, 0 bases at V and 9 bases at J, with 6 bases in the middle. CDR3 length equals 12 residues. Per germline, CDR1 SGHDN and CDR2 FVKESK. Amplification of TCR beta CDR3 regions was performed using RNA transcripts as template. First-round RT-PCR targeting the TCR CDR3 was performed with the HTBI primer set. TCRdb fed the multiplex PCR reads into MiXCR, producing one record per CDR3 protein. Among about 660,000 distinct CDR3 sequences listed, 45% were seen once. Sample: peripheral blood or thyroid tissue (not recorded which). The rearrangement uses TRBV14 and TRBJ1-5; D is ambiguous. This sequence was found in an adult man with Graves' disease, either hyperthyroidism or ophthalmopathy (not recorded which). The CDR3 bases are TGTGCCAGCAGCCAAGATCTGGGGCCCCAGCATTTT. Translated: CASSQDLGPQHF.